These 25 T cell receptor beta chains came from one sample sequenced in a study of cytomegalovirus exposure and HLA in healthy donors. The PCR made use of 60 Vbeta and 13 Jbeta primers. Assay: immunoSEQ multiplex PCR; the TCRdb copy retains only in-frame clones and omits some. The sample holds roughly 140,000 clones, 65% to 85% seen once. Material: PBMCs. These receptors came from a male donor in good health and CMV-seronegative.

This clone was detected only a few times. The chain joins TRBV7-2 to TRBJ2-7; D remains unclear. The CDR3 is 14 residues long. Trimming pared 1 base from V and 2 bases from J, leaving 9 bases between. The germline V gene has CDR1 SGHTA and CDR2 FQGNSA. CDR3 sequence: CASSLGHITYEQYF. CDR3 nucleotide sequence: TGTGCCAGCAGCTTAGGACATATCACCTACGAGCAGTACTTC.

The rearrangement links TRBV5-1 to TRBJ2-7, with D perhaps matching TRBD1 (6 bases). The CDR3 totals 16 residues. V was pared by 6 bases and J by 0 bases, with 19 bases between. Germline CDR1 is SGHRS and CDR2 is YFSETQ. The CDR3 sequence is CASTRGGTGDSYEQYF. CDR3 DNA: TGCGCCAGCACCCGAGGGGGTACAGGCGACTCCTACGAGCAGTACTTC.

The chain employs TRBV28 and TRBJ1-2, with TRBD1 identical over 7 bases. The CDR3 runs to 15 residues. Germline CDR1 and CDR2: MDHEN and SYDVKM. The V gene end was trimmed by 5 bases and the J gene end by 5 bases; junction bases not matched to a gene: 11. The CDR3 is CASSTSRGTRYGYTF. The CDR3 DNA reads TGTGCCAGCAGTACTTCCAGGGGGACTAGATATGGCTACACCTTC.

J is TRBJ2-6 and V is TRBV2; D is perhaps TRBD2 (6 bases). This CDR3 contains 16 residues. V was shortened by 8 bases and J by 2 bases, with 16 bases between the two germline ends. Germline assignment: CDR1 SNHLY and CDR2 FYNNEI. The CDR3 here is CASRGAGLAGANVLTF. In DNA form, the CDR3 reads TGTGCCAGCCGCGGGGCAGGCCTAGCTGGGGCCAACGTCCTGACTTTC.

Regarding this clone: Distinct nucleotide sequences in the sample also encode this CDR3. The genes are TRBV13 and TRBJ2-3; no definite D call. In germline, CDR1 is PRHDT, CDR2 FYEKMQ (reference sequence). V was pared by 5 bases and J by 3 bases, with 3 bases between. The CDR3 contains 11 residues. In DNA form, the CDR3 reads TGTGCCAGCAGCCATACAGATACGCAGTATTTT. Encoded protein: CASSHTDTQYF.

The chain couples TRBV18 to TRBJ1-2; D is unresolved. The CDR3 consists of 12 residues. Germline V gene lookup returns CDR1 KGHSH and CDR2 LQKENI. Trimming took 5 bases from V and 6 from J, leaving 10 bases between them. CDR3 in amino acids: CASSKREDGYTF. Here the CDR3 DNA reads TGTGCCAGCTCAAAGAGGGAAGATGGCTACACCTTC.

The chain combines TRBV18 with TRBJ2-7, with D perhaps TRBD1 (6 bases). CDR1 and CDR2 from the germline V gene are KGHSH and LQKENI. V lost 1 base and J 2 bases, leaving 12 bases between the germline ends. The CDR3 is 15 amino acids. The CDR3 here is CASSPQRTETYEQYF. In nucleotides, the CDR3 is TGTGCCAGCTCACCACAAAGGACAGAGACCTACGAGCAGTACTTC.

The V call is TRBV29-1, the J call TRBJ2-3; 8 bases align to TRBD2. CDR1 is SQVTM and CDR2 is ANQGSEA in the germline V gene. There are 15 residues in the CDR3. The ends lost 2 bases at V and 1 base at J; junction bases unmatched: 5. The CDR3 DNA reads as TGCAGCGTTGAACTGGGGCGGGGGGGCACAGATACGCAGTATTTT. Amino acid sequence: CSVELGRGGTDTQYF.

V gene TRBV2 combines with J gene TRBJ2-5; TRBD2 might be the D (6 bases). The CDR3 loop spans 15 amino acids. V was shortened by 6 bases and J by 0 bases, with 14 bases between the two germline ends. Germline values: CDR1 SNHLY, CDR2 FYNNEI. Here the CDR3 DNA reads TGTGCCAGCAGCGCTAGCGTAGGGTACCAAGAGACCCAGTACTTC. Translation gives CASSASVGYQETQYF.

The V and J genes are TRBV6-5 and TRBJ1-2; no definite D call. V was cut by 6 bases and J by 1 base, with 12 bases left in between. The CDR3 runs to 14 residues. The germline gives CDR1 MNHEY, CDR2 SVGAGI. This CDR3 is CASSNNGLNYGYTF. In DNA form, the CDR3 reads TGTGCCAGCAGCAACAACGGACTTAACTATGGCTACACCTTC.

V and J are TRBV9 and TRBJ2-3, with D possibly matching TRBD2 (6 bases). Germline lookup yields CDR1 SGDLS and CDR2 YYNGEE. CDR3 length equals 15 residues. Deletions cut 4 bases from V and 0 bases from J, with 12 bases between. The CDR3 sequence is CASSPGGMSTDTQYF. CDR3 coding DNA: TGTGCCAGCAGCCCGGGCGGGATGAGCACAGATACGCAGTATTTT.

V usage is TRBV14 and J usage is TRBJ2-1; D call uncertain. Germline V gives CDR1 SGHDN, CDR2 FVKESK. This CDR3 region has 13 residues. V was pared by 2 bases and J by 8 bases, with 10 bases between. CDR3 sequence reads: CASSQNLRYEQFF. The CDR3, as DNA: TGTGCCAGCAGCCAAAATTTGAGGTATGAGCAGTTCTTC.

The chain has TRBV18 and TRBJ1-2; 7 bases align to TRBD1. The ends lost 3 bases at V and 4 bases at J; junction bases unmatched: 8. The CDR3 extends over 15 amino acids. CDR1 is KGHSH, CDR2 LQKENI, per germline. The CDR3 DNA sequence: TGTGCCAGCTCACCTACGGGACAGACCCTCTATGGCTACACCTTC. Amino acids: CASSPTGQTLYGYTF.

CDR3 loop: CASSLGPGQETQYF. The CDR3, as DNA: TGTGCCAGCAGTTTGGGCCCAGGCCAAGAGACCCAGTACTTC. The rearrangement uses TRBV28 and TRBJ2-5; D remains unclear. The CDR3 length is 14 residues. Germline loops: CDR1 MDHEN, CDR2 SYDVKM. Between the trimmed V and J ends, which lost 3 bases and 1 base, there was a span of 9 bases.

This rearrangement joins TRBV2 to TRBJ1-5, with D possibly matching TRBD1 (6 bases). CDR1 and CDR2 (germline): SNHLY, FYNNEI. The length of the CDR3 is 15 residues. With 3 bases removed from V and 7 bases from J, the gap between germline ends came to 16 bases. The DNA for the CDR3 is TGTGCCAGCAGTGAGAGGGGGGGGAGGAACCAGCCCCAGCATTTT. This gives the protein CASSERGGRNQPQHF.

The J gene is TRBJ2-3, the V gene TRBV5-4; TRBD2 agrees at 9 bases. Unmatched junction bases numbered 4, after V lost 2 bases and J lost 3 bases. This CDR3 comprises 15 residues. The germline CDR1 and CDR2 sequences are SGHNT and YYREEE (reference sequence). The CDR3 loop reads CASSFSSGVTDTQYF. The CDR3 DNA follows: TGTGCCAGCAGCTTTTCTAGCGGGGTAACAGATACGCAGTATTTT.

The gene calls are TRBV6-5 and TRBJ1-4; D not certain. CDR1 and CDR2 from the germline V gene are MNHEY and SVGAGI. The CDR3 sequence is 11 residues long. V lost 4 bases, J lost 6 bases, and 3 bases lay in between. CDR3 DNA: TGTGCCAGCAGTTCTGATGAAAAACTGTTTTTT. Protein sequence: CASSSDEKLFF.

The genes are TRBV6-1 and TRBJ1-1; TRBD1 might be the D (5 bases). Trimming removed 3 bases from V and 6 bases from J, with 20 bases in between. Germline V gives CDR1 MNHNS, CDR2 SASEGT. This CDR3 is built from 16 residues. As DNA, the CDR3 is TGTGCCAGCAGTGAGGCACGCGGGGACCTTGGCTCTGAAGCTTTCTTT. It codes for CASSEARGDLGSEAFF.

This sequence joins TRBV7-9 and TRBJ2-1; TRBD1 might be the D (6 bases). Germline V CDR1 and CDR2: SEHNR, FQNEAQ (reference sequence). Between the trimmed V and J ends, which lost 5 bases and 5 bases, there was a span of 16 bases. The CDR3 length is 15 residues. CDR3 nucleotides: TGTGCCAGCAGCGAGTGGGGGCTAGTAGACAATGAGCAGTTCTTC. It yields the protein CASSEWGLVDNEQFF.

V is TRBV18 and J is TRBJ2-1; maybe TRBD1 (6 bases). Germline V CDR1 and CDR2: KGHSH, LQKENI. The V end lost 0 bases, the J end lost 0 bases, and 9 bases lay between the germline ends. This CDR3 is built from 16 residues. CDR3 coding DNA: TGTGCCAGCTCACCACCGACAGGTAGCTCCTACAATGAGCAGTTCTTC. Protein sequence: CASSPPTGSSYNEQFF. Drawing the rest from reference TRBV18 and TRBJ2-1, the complete variable domain is NAGVMQNPRHLVRRRGQEARLRCSPMKGHSHVYWYRQLPEEGLKFMVYLQKENIIDESGMPKERFSAEFPKEGPSILRIQQVVRGDSAAYFCASSPPTGSSYNEQFFGPGTRLTVL.

V is TRBV6-6 and J is TRBJ1-4; D is unclear. The CDR3 has 15 amino acids. Germline-derived CDR1 and CDR2 are MNHNY and SVGAGI (reference sequence). V was clipped by 8 bases and J by 3 bases, with 16 bases between them. This CDR3 reads CASCWEGGSNEKLFF. CDR3 bases: TGTGCCAGCTGCTGGGAGGGCGGATCTAATGAAAAACTGTTTTTT.

This chain links TRBV6-1 with TRBJ2-7, with a weak D call TRBD2 (7 bases). The CDR3 loop spans 15 amino acids. V lost 3 bases and J lost 0, with 12 bases in between. Germline CDR1 is MNHNS and CDR2 is SASEGT. CDR3 loop: CASSELRGASYEQYF. In DNA form, the CDR3 reads TGTGCCAGCAGTGAGCTCCGGGGGGCCTCCTACGAGCAGTACTTC.

This clone was counted between two and nine times. The CDR3 DNA is TGTGCCAGCAGCGTAGGAAACAGTGAGCAGTTCTTC. Encoded protein: CASSVGNSEQFF. The V call is TRBV9, the J call TRBJ2-1, with D hard to call. The CDR3 is 12 amino acids. Germline CDR1 is SGDLS and CDR2 is YYNGEE. Deletions cut 0 bases from V and 9 bases from J, with 7 bases between.

V and J are TRBV19 and TRBJ2-7; the match to TRBD1 covers 10 bases. The length of the CDR3 is 15 residues. V shed 5 bases, J shed 2 bases, and the junction held 6 bases outside the gene matches. CDR1 is LNHDA, CDR2 SQIVND, per germline (reference sequence). DNA of the CDR3: TGTGCCAGTAGTCCGGGACAGGGGCTTACCTACGAGCAGTACTTC. Translation: CASSPGQGLTYEQYF.

The chain links TRBV7-2 to TRBJ1-5, with D possibly being TRBD1 (6 bases). CDR3 length: 14 residues. The V gene's germline CDR1 is SGHTA and CDR2 FQGNSA. V dropped 2 bases and J dropped 5 bases, with 10 bases sitting between them. In DNA form, the CDR3 reads TGTGCCAGCAGCTTACCCACAGGGTATCAGCCCCAGCATTTT. Translation: CASSLPTGYQPQHF.